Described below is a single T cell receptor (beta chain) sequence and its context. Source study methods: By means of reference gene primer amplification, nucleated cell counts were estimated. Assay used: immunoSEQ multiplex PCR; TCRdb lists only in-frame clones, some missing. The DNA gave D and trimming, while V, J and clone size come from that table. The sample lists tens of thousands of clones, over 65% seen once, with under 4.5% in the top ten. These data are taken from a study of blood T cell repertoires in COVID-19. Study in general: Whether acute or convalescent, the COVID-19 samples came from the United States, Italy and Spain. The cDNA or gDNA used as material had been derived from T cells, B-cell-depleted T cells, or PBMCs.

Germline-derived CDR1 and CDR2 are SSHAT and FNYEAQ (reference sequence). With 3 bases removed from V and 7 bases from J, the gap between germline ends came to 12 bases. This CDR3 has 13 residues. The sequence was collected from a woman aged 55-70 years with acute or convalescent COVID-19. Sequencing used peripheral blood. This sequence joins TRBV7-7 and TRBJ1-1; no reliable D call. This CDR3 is CASSLSTEGEAFF. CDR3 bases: TGTGCCAGCAGCTTGTCAACAGAGGGTGAAGCTTTCTTT.